Following are 15 T cell receptor beta chains from one sample sequenced in a study of neurological immune-mediated disorders. TCRdb reprocessed the 5' RACE reads via MiXCR and lists one record per CDR3 protein. Of 49,000 or so distinct CDR3 sequences in the sample, around 16% were seen once. The sequenced sample was PBMCs. The receptors here all came from a man between 60 and 75 years old in good health.

This clonotype was counted at least ten times. The rearrangement links TRBV29-1 to TRBJ1-3; weak D call: TRBD1 (5 bases). Per the germline V gene, CDR1 is SQVTM and CDR2 is ANQGSEA. V gave up 4 bases and J gave up 1 base, with 11 bases separating them. CDR3 size: 14 residues. CDR3 bases: TGCAGCGTTGGGGGCGGAACTTCTGGAAACACCATATATTTT. This translates into CSVGGGTSGNTIYF.

This clonotype was detected many times. This chain links TRBV5-1 with TRBJ2-1, with 8 bases fitting TRBD1. This CDR3 comprises 14 residues. The J segment lost 5 bases and the V segment lost 2 bases, leaving 3 bases of the junction unmatched. Germline CDR1 is SGHRS and CDR2 is YFSETQ. The CDR3: CASSFGTGNNEQFF. CDR3 in DNA: TGCGCCAGCAGCTTCGGGACAGGTAACAATGAGCAGTTCTTC.

There are many counts of this clonotype. The V and J genes are TRBV3-1 and TRBJ2-7; D might be TRBD1 (5 bases). The CDR3 consists of 14 residues. Germline V lookup: CDR1 LGHDT, CDR2 YNNKEL (reference sequence). V was pared by 1 base and J by 3 bases, with 10 bases between. CDR3 coding DNA: TGTGCCAGCAGCCAAGTCCCAGACAGCTACGAGCAGTACTTC. Its translation is CASSQVPDSYEQYF.

This clonotype has ten or more counts. At one end, the junction sequence differs from germline, possibly due to a read error. The V and J genes are TRBV2 and TRBJ2-7, with TRBD2 identical over 9 bases. The CDR3 sequence is 15 residues long. CDR1 and CDR2 from the germline V gene are SNHLY and FYNNEI. In DNA form, the CDR3 reads TGTGCCAGGACCCTTTCCCTAGCGGGGTCCTCCGAGCAGTACTTC. Protein product: CARTLSLAGSSEQYF.

This clonotype was seen repeatedly, ten times or more. The rearrangement links TRBV12-3 or TRBV12-4 to TRBJ2-6, with D perhaps TRBD1 (6 bases). The CDR3 runs 14 residues. With 6 bases removed from V and 10 bases from J, the gap between germline ends came to 16 bases. The DNA for the CDR3 is TGTGCCAGCAGCATAGGACAGTTTCTAAACGTCCTGACTTTC. It translates to CASSIGQFLNVLTF.

This clonotype was recorded at least ten times. This chain links TRBV27 with TRBJ2-6; 12 positions match TRBD2. V dropped 3 bases and J dropped 2; count of bases not matched to a gene: 2. The germline gives CDR1 MNHEY, CDR2 SMNVEV (reference sequence). This CDR3 region has 17 residues. This CDR3 reads CASSLRTSGTGANVLTF. DNA of the CDR3: TGTGCCAGCAGTTTGCGGACTAGCGGGACTGGGGCCAACGTCCTGACTTTC. Supplemented by reference TRBV27 and TRBJ2-6, the full variable domain reads EAQVTQNPRYLITVTGKKLTVTCSQNMNHEYMSWYRQDPGLGLRQIYYSMNVEVTDKGDVPEGYKVSRKEKRNFPLILESPSPNQTSLYFCASSLRTSGTGANVLTFGAGSRLTVL.

Ten or more counts support this clonotype. The V and J genes are TRBV6-5 and TRBJ1-5; perhaps TRBD1 as D (5 bases). The CDR3 runs to 13 residues. Between the trimmed V and J ends, which lost 2 bases and 4 bases, there was a span of 6 bases. Germline CDR1 MNHEY, CDR2 SVGAGI. Here the CDR3 DNA reads TGTGCCAGCAGTTACGGGGGGAATCAGCCCCAGCATTTT. Encoded protein: CASSYGGNQPQHF.

This clonotype came up many times. This rearrangement joins TRBV6-6 to TRBJ1-6, with a weak D call TRBD1 (5 bases). The CDR3 sequence is 14 residues long. Germline CDR1 reads MNHNY; CDR2 reads SVGAGI (reference sequence). Trimming took off 6 bases at V and 6 bases at J, with 12 bases between the two ends. Written as DNA, the CDR3 is TGTGCCAGCAGCCCGGGGCCTGCTAATTCACCCCTCCACTTT. Residues: CASSPGPANSPLHF.

This clonotype came up many times. The chain carries TRBV2 and TRBJ1-6; D remains ambiguous. Looked up from germline, CDR1 is SNHLY and CDR2 is FYNNEI. This CDR3 has 14 amino acids. The V gene lost 8 bases and the J gene lost 0 bases, with 8 bases spanning the gap. In nucleotides, the CDR3 is TGTGCCAGCGCCTCCAGCTCCTATAATTCACCCCTCCACTTT. It yields the protein CASASSSYNSPLHF. Full variable domain (outside the CDR3, taken from reference TRBV2 and TRBJ1-6): EPEVTQTPSHQVTQMGQEVILRCVPISNHLYFYWYRQILGQKVEFLVSFYNNEISEKSEIFDDQFSVERPDGSNFTLKIRSTKLEDSAMYFCASASSSYNSPLHFGNGTRLTVT.

This clonotype was counted at least ten times. Here the CDR3 reads CASSQLAGVTYEQYF. DNA of the CDR3: TGTGCCAGCAGCCAACTAGCGGGAGTCACCTACGAGCAGTACTTC. This chain joins TRBV7-2 and TRBJ2-7, with 11 bases lining up with TRBD2. The CDR3 spans 15 residues. Per the germline V gene, CDR1 is SGHTA and CDR2 is FQGNSA. V gave up 5 bases and J gave up 2 bases; unmatched junction bases: 5.

This clonotype was recorded many times. This chain links TRBV28 with TRBJ1-3; D is possibly TRBD1 (5 bases). The germline gives CDR1 MDHEN, CDR2 SYDVKM. V lost 4 bases and J 0 bases, leaving 10 bases between the germline ends. The CDR3 totals 15 residues. CDR3: CASSSGRTSGNTIYF. CDR3 DNA sequence: TGTGCCAGCAGTTCGGGACGGACCTCTGGAAACACCATATATTTT. Looking up the rest from reference TRBV28 and TRBJ1-3 gives the full variable domain: DVKVTQSSRYLVKRTGEKVFLECVQDMDHENMFWYRQDPGLGLRLIYFSYDVKMKEKGDIPEGYSVSREKKERFSLILESASTNQTSMYLCASSSGRTSGNTIYFGEGSWLTVV.

This clonotype was counted ten times or more. This sequence joins TRBV5-1 and TRBJ1-1, with a possible D match to TRBD1 (6 bases). CDR1 and CDR2 (germline): SGHRS, YFSETQ. Trimming pared 4 bases from V and 0 bases from J, leaving 7 bases between. This CDR3 has 13 amino acids. CDR3 region: CASSRGMNTEAFF. The CDR3 nucleotides read TGCGCCAGCAGCAGGGGGATGAACACTGAAGCTTTCTTT.

This clonotype was counted many times. The chain links TRBV4-2 to TRBJ2-1, with 12 bases lining up with TRBD2. CDR3 length: 15 amino acids. V was pared by 4 bases and J by 6 bases, with 4 bases of the junction left unmatched. Germline assignment: CDR1 LGHNA and CDR2 YNFKEQ. The CDR3 nucleotides read TGTGCCAGCAGCCGAGGACTAGCGGGAACCAATGAGCAGTTCTTC. Translation: CASSRGLAGTNEQFF.

This rearrangement joins TRBV14 to TRBJ2-7; D remains unclear. The CDR3 is 13 amino acids. Trimming stripped 0 bases from V and 3 bases from J, with 6 bases between. Germline assignment: CDR1 SGHDN and CDR2 FVKESK. CDR3 in amino acids: CASSQEPFYEQYF. Written as DNA, the CDR3 is TGTGCCAGCAGCCAAGAACCATTCTACGAGCAGTACTTC. Looking up the rest from reference TRBV14 and TRBJ2-7 gives the full variable domain: EAGVTQFPSHSVIEKGQTVTLRCDPISGHDNLYWYRRVMGKEIKFLLHFVKESKQDESGMPNNRFLAERTGGTYSTLKVQPAELEDSGVYFCASSQEPFYEQYFGPGTRLTVT.

This clonotype came up many times. The chain's CDR3 is CASSGRDVTYEQYF. CDR3 nucleotides: TGTGCCAGCAGTGGCCGGGACGTAACCTACGAGCAGTACTTC. The rearrangement uses TRBV6-5 and TRBJ2-7; perhaps D is TRBD1 or TRBD2 (5 bases each). Germline V CDR1 and CDR2: MNHEY, SVGAGI. This CDR3 has 14 residues. Between the trimmed V and J ends, which lost 5 bases and 2 bases, there was a span of 13 bases.